The 27 T cell receptor beta chains listed next were all sequenced from one sample in a study of T-cell reconstitution after alpha-beta-depleted transplantation in children. The library targeted TCRbeta and was prepared with unique molecular identifiers. Using its own MiXCR run on the PCR reads, TCRdb lists one record per CDR3 protein. The table shows approximately 70,000 distinct CDR3 sequences, with 4.9% occurring only once. This specimen was PBMCs, mostly from graft donor cells, taken 180 days after TCRalphabeta/CD19-depleted stem cell transplant. These receptors were obtained from a boy less than two years old who had a stem cell transplant for acute myeloid leukemia, so the T cells may come from the graft donor.

At least ten counts were recorded for this clonotype. The rearrangement joins TRBV5-1 to TRBJ2-3; possibly TRBD1 or TRBD2 for D (5 bases each). The CDR3 is made up of 15 amino acids. The germline gives CDR1 SGHRS, CDR2 YFSETQ. Trimming pared 4 bases from V and 7 bases from J, leaving 19 bases between. CDR3 bases: TGCGCCAGCAGCAGAGCCATACTAGGGGACCATACGCAGTATTTT. Its protein is CASSRAILGDHTQYF. The variable domain in full, completed from reference TRBV5-1 and TRBJ2-3, reads KAGVTQTPRYLIKTRGQQVTLSCSPISGHRSVSWYQQTPGQGLQFLFEYFSETQRNKGNFPGRFSGRQFSNSRSEMNVSTLELGDSALYLCASSRAILGDHTQYFGPGTRLTVL.

This clonotype was found many times. The chain links TRBV12-3 or TRBV12-4 to TRBJ2-1; perhaps TRBD1 as D (6 bases). Trimming shortened V by 7 bases and J by 10 bases, and 20 bases separated the two germline ends. This CDR3 has 14 residues. CDR3 sequence (DNA): TGTGCCAGCAAGTTGATGGGGGAAGGGACAGAGCAGTTCTTC. Its translation is CASKLMGEGTEQFF.

The sample holds many counts of this clonotype. The chain joins TRBV12-3 or TRBV12-4 to TRBJ2-5; 9 nucleotides match TRBD2. The CDR3 runs to 15 residues. After removal of 3 bases from V and 5 bases from J, the junction contained 7 bases not matched to a gene. CDR3 sequence: CASSLERGAEETQYF. The DNA of the CDR3 is TGTGCCAGCAGTTTGGAGCGGGGGGCGGAGGAGACCCAGTACTTC.

This clonotype was recorded at least ten times. The chain carries TRBV7-2 and TRBJ2-2, with D unclear. Trimming shortened V by 2 bases and J by 4 bases, and 17 bases separated the two germline ends. Per the germline V gene, CDR1 is SGHTA and CDR2 is FQGNSA. This CDR3 comprises 17 residues. DNA for the CDR3: TGTGCCAGCAGCTTATTCCTCCTAGGAGATGGCACCGGGGAGCTGTTTTTT. The encoded protein is CASSLFLLGDGTGELFF.

This clonotype appeared many times. The rearrangement joins TRBV7-9 to TRBJ1-1; a weak D match, TRBD1 (6 bases). Trimming stripped 4 bases from V and 4 bases from J, with 13 bases between. Germline V lookup: CDR1 SEHNR, CDR2 FQNEAQ (reference sequence). The CDR3 is 14 amino acids. The DNA of the CDR3 is TGTGCCAGCAGCTACACACAGGGCGGCACTGAAGCTTTCTTT. Its protein product is CASSYTQGGTEAFF.

This clonotype was counted many times. The rearrangement uses TRBV11-3 and TRBJ2-1, with a possible D match to TRBD1 (5 bases). Trimming removed 3 bases from V and 5 bases from J, with 8 bases in between. This CDR3 is 13 amino acids long. Germline loops: CDR1 SGHNT, CDR2 YENEEA. CDR3 bases: TGTGCCAGCAGCTTGAACAGGCACAATGAGCAGTTCTTC. Translating it yields CASSLNRHNEQFF.

This clonotype has ten or more counts. The rearrangement joins TRBV10-3 to TRBJ2-7; 8 positions match TRBD1. There are 14 residues in the CDR3. The V gene's germline CDR1 is ENHRY and CDR2 SYGVKD. The ends lost 4 bases at V and 1 base at J; junction bases unmatched: 3. CDR3 bases: TGTGCCATCAGTGGGACAGGGCGATCCTACGAGCAGTACGTC. This gives the protein CAISGTGRSYEQYV.

This clonotype was recorded at least ten times. The chain employs TRBV27 and TRBJ1-6; TRBD1 aligns across 8 bases. Per the germline V gene, CDR1 is MNHEY and CDR2 is SMNVEV (reference sequence). Unmatched junction bases numbered 3, after V lost 2 bases and J lost 6 bases. This CDR3 has 15 amino acids. CDR3 residues: CASSLRQGINSPLHF. DNA for the CDR3: TGTGCCAGCAGTTTAAGACAGGGGATTAATTCACCCCTCCACTTT.

This clonotype was detected many times. The V gene is TRBV3-1, the J gene TRBJ2-4; TRBD2 might be the D (5 bases). Germline V lookup: CDR1 LGHDT, CDR2 YNNKEL (reference sequence). This CDR3 is built from 18 residues. Trimming cost V 3 bases and J 1 base, with 19 bases left between them. CDR3 DNA: TGTGCCAGCAGCCACGGGGATGCCCTCGGACGGGCCAAAAACATTCAGTACTTC. Protein product: CASSHGDALGRAKNIQYF.

This clonotype was counted many times. The chain has TRBV5-5 and TRBJ2-7; possibly TRBD2 for D (5 bases). The CDR3 is 16 residues long. Germline lookup yields CDR1 SGHKS and CDR2 YYEKEE (reference sequence). The V end lost 1 base, the J end lost 2 bases, and 16 bases lay between the germline ends. In DNA form, the CDR3 reads TGTGCCAGCAGCTTGCTGGGCCCCCCGGGAACCTACGAGCAGTACGTC. Protein: CASSLLGPPGTYEQYV.

Many counts were recorded for this clonotype. The chain couples TRBV6-5 to TRBJ2-1, with D maybe TRBD2 (5 bases). The CDR3 contains 13 residues. Trimming pared 2 bases from V and 9 bases from J, leaving 11 bases between. The germline V gene has CDR1 MNHEY and CDR2 SVGAGI. The CDR3 loop reads CASSYGGLAEQFF. The CDR3 nucleotides read TGTGCCAGCAGTTACGGTGGGCTAGCTGAGCAGTTCTTC.

In its sample, this clonotype was seen many times. The rearrangement joins TRBV25-1 to TRBJ1-1; D remains unclear. Germline CDR1 is MGHDK and CDR2 is SYGVNS. V lost 6 bases and J lost 2, with 10 bases in between. This CDR3 spans 13 amino acids. The CDR3 nucleotides read TGTGCCAGCAGCCTAACAGTCAACACTGAAGCTTTCTTT. It specifies CASSLTVNTEAFF.

Ten or more counts support this clonotype. The chain couples TRBV30 to TRBJ1-5, with D hard to call. V shed 0 bases and J shed 1 base, with 4 bases lying between them. Germline V gene data show CDR1 as GTSNPN and CDR2 as SVGIG (reference sequence). The CDR3 length is 13 residues. DNA for the CDR3: TGTGCCTGGAGTGTGGGGAGCAATCAGCCCCAGCATTTT. It translates to CAWSVGSNQPQHF.

This clonotype was seen many times. J is TRBJ2-2 and V is TRBV12-3 or TRBV12-4; D might be TRBD1 (6 bases). CDR3 length: 15 amino acids. The V and J ends lost 7 bases and 4 bases respectively, with 16 bases between them. CDR3 bases: TGTGCCAGCACCCCGTACAGGGTCAGCACCGGGGAGCTGTTTTTT. The encoded protein is CASTPYRVSTGELFF.

This clonotype was detected ten times or more. The gene calls are TRBV12-3 or TRBV12-4 and TRBJ2-3; maybe TRBD1 (6 bases). The CDR3 has 14 residues. Trimming took off 7 bases at V and 2 bases at J, with 13 bases between the two ends. The CDR3 reads CASTNRVLTDTQYF. CDR3 coding DNA: TGTGCCAGCACCAACAGGGTCCTCACAGATACGCAGTATTTT.

There are many counts of this clonotype. CDR3 DNA sequence: TGTGCCACCAGTGATTTGGGCAGGGGGCCAACGAACACCGGGGAGCTGTTTTTT. It yields the protein CATSDLGRGPTNTGELFF. The V and J genes are TRBV24-1 and TRBJ2-2; 8 positions match TRBD1. Germline lookup yields CDR1 KGHDR and CDR2 SFDVKD. Trimming cost V 0 bases and J 0 bases; bases outside gene matches: 5. The CDR3 loop spans 18 amino acids.

This clonotype was counted many times. The V and J genes are TRBV29-1 and TRBJ2-2, with D possibly matching TRBD1 (6 bases). CDR1 is SQVTM and CDR2 is ANQGSEA in the germline V gene. Trimming took off 3 bases at V and 6 bases at J, with 8 bases between the two ends. CDR3 length equals 12 residues. The CDR3 DNA sequence: TGCAGCGTTGACAGGGGCGCCGGGGAGCTGTTTTTT. This sequence encodes CSVDRGAGELFF.

This clonotype was seen at least ten times. The rearrangement uses TRBV27 and TRBJ2-5; D perhaps matches TRBD1 (5 bases). The V gene lost 5 bases and the J gene lost 0 bases, with 16 bases spanning the gap. Germline CDR1 is MNHEY and CDR2 is SMNVEV (reference sequence). The CDR3 is 16 amino acids. The CDR3 reads CASSGWGRAYQETQYF. DNA of the CDR3: TGTGCCAGCAGTGGGTGGGGCAGGGCCTACCAAGAGACCCAGTACTTC.

This clonotype has only a few counts. This chain uses TRBV12-3 or TRBV12-4 with TRBJ2-3, with 8 positions matching TRBD1. CDR3 length: 14 residues. The V and J ends lost 6 bases and 6 bases, in that order; junction bases with no gene match: 8. The CDR3 spells CASSPDREADTQYF. The DNA for the CDR3 is TGTGCCAGCAGCCCGGACAGGGAAGCGGATACGCAGTATTTT.

This clonotype was found many times. The chain combines TRBV30 with TRBJ1-1, with D unresolved. The CDR3 is made up of 11 amino acids. V shed 2 bases and J shed 5 bases, with 6 bases lying between them. Germline V CDR1 and CDR2: GTSNPN, SVGIG (reference sequence). The CDR3 coding sequence is TGTGCCTGGAGTCCAGGTACTGAAGCTTTCTTT. Protein product: CAWSPGTEAFF.

The sample holds many counts of this clonotype. The CDR3, as DNA: TGCAGTGCTGTCCGAGTGGTATATGGCTACACCTTC. It codes for CSAVRVVYGYTF. The chain combines TRBV20-1 with TRBJ1-2, with unresolved D. Looked up from germline, CDR1 is DFQATT and CDR2 is SNEGSKA (reference sequence). The CDR3 loop spans 12 amino acids. Trimming cost V 5 bases and J 5 bases, with 12 bases left between them.

This clonotype was seen ten or more times. This chain links TRBV18 with TRBJ1-2; D perhaps matches TRBD1 (5 bases). V was trimmed by 3 bases and J by 1 base, leaving 9 bases between them. The germline V gene encodes CDR1 KGHSH and CDR2 LQKENI. This CDR3 is built from 14 residues. The CDR3 loop is CASSPGTVNYGYTF. DNA for the CDR3: TGTGCCAGCTCACCCGGGACTGTTAACTATGGCTACACCTTC.

This clonotype has ten or more counts. The chain joins TRBV21-1 to TRBJ2-2. TRBV21-1 is a pseudogene locus. CDR3 length: 13 residues. CDR3 region: CASSKIEAGELFF. CDR3 nucleotides: TGTGCCAGCAGCAAAATCGAGGCCGGGGAGCTGTTTTTT.

In this sample, this clonotype turned up many times. The CDR3 sequence: CASSEELAGALTYEQYV. CDR3 bases: TGTGCCAGCAGTGAGGAACTAGCGGGGGCACTTACCTACGAGCAGTACGTC. The chain is built from TRBV6-1 and TRBJ2-7, with TRBD2 matching over 11 bases. The V and J ends lost 3 bases and 2 bases, in that order; junction bases with no gene match: 9. CDR1 MNHNS and CDR2 SASEGT come from the germline V gene. The CDR3 contains 17 residues.

This clonotype came up many times. The V call is TRBV5-5, the J call TRBJ2-2; TRBD2 agrees at 7 bases. The CDR3 sequence is 16 residues long. Germline CDR1 is SGHKS and CDR2 is YYEKEE (reference sequence). V dropped 0 bases and J dropped 0; count of bases not matched to a gene: 2. This CDR3 is CASSLEAGANTGELFF. The CDR3 DNA is TGTGCCAGCAGCTTGGAGGCGGGAGCGAACACCGGGGAGCTGTTTTTT.

This clonotype has at least ten counts. V and J are TRBV10-3 and TRBJ2-5; perhaps TRBD2 as D (6 bases). Germline V gene lookup returns CDR1 ENHRY and CDR2 SYGVKD. V was shortened by 0 bases and J by 8 bases, with 13 bases between the two germline ends. The CDR3 length is 14 residues. DNA for the CDR3: TGTGCCATCAGTGAGTCGACGGGGGAAGGAACCCAGTACTTC. Protein sequence: CAISESTGEGTQYF.

Ten or more counts support this clonotype. The DNA for the CDR3 is TGTGCCAGCAGCTTTTTTAAGTGGCCCAGCAATCAGCCCCAGCATTTT. It codes for CASSFFKWPSNQPQHF. This chain uses TRBV5-5 with TRBJ1-5; D is unclear. Germline loops: CDR1 SGHKS, CDR2 YYEKEE (reference sequence). The V end was cut by 2 bases, the J end by 1 base, with 13 bases between. The CDR3 length is 16 residues. The variable domain in full, completed from reference TRBV5-5 and TRBJ1-5, reads DAGVTQSPTHLIKTRGQQVTLRCSPISGHKSVSWYQQVLGQGPQFIFQYYEKEERGRGNFPDRFSARQFPNYSSELNVNALLLGDSALYLCASSFFKWPSNQPQHFGDGTRLSIL.